One sample yielded the 18 T cell receptor beta chains listed below, sequenced in a study of CD8 T cells in Susac syndrome. When the RNA was reverse transcribed, random hexamers were used with an input of roughly 0.5 to 1 ug. Using its own MiXCR run on the immunoSEQ multiplex PCR reads, TCRdb lists one record per CDR3 protein. The sample consists of about 400,000 distinct CDR3 sequences, more than 80% of them appearing once. The specimen sequenced was CD8+ T cells from PBMCs. The receptor source for this set is a human donor with multiple sclerosis.

This clonotype has a handful of counts. In DNA form, the CDR3 reads TGTGCCAGCAGTTGGGGACACCCCAATGAGCAGTTCTTC. Its protein is CASSWGHPNEQFF. V and J are TRBV6-2 or TRBV6-3 and TRBJ2-1, with TRBD1 as a possible D gene (6 bases). Germline assignment: CDR1 MNHEY and CDR2 SVGEGT. This CDR3 has 13 amino acids. Deletions cut 4 bases from V and 6 bases from J, with 10 bases between.

This chain joins TRBV12-3 or TRBV12-4 and TRBJ2-1; the match to TRBD2 covers 10 bases. V gave up 5 bases and J gave up 8 bases; unmatched junction bases: 9. CDR3 length equals 15 residues. The CDR3 DNA is TGTGCCAGCAGTATGTCTAGCGGGAGAGTCTATGAGCAGTTCTTC. Its translation: CASSMSSGRVYEQFF.

CDR3 amino acids: CASSGARGSRYEQYF. The DNA for the CDR3 is TGTGCCAGCTCCGGAGCCAGGGGGTCCCGCTACGAGCAGTACTTC. The chain combines TRBV18 with TRBJ2-7; TRBD1 agrees at 7 bases. This CDR3 is 15 amino acids long. The V gene end was trimmed by 6 bases and the J gene end by 3 bases; junction bases not matched to a gene: 11. Germline CDR1 is KGHSH and CDR2 is LQKENI.

The CDR3 DNA is TGCGCCAGCAGCTCCGATGTGGGCGTCTACAATGAGCAGTTCTTC. This sequence encodes CASSSDVGVYNEQFF. This chain connects TRBV5-1 to TRBJ2-1, with no clear D. Germline V gene data show CDR1 as SGHRS and CDR2 as YFSETQ. Trimming removed 3 bases at V and 3 bases at J, with 13 bases between. The CDR3 totals 15 residues.

As for this clonotype: One end of the junction is discordant with germline, which a read error may explain. The J gene is TRBJ2-6, the V gene TRBV7-8; the match to TRBD1 covers 9 bases. The CDR3 is made up of 20 amino acids. CDR1 and CDR2 from the germline V gene are SGHVS and FQNEAQ. CDR3 in amino acids: CASSPHGPGQGPSGANALTF. The CDR3 coding sequence is TGTGCCAGCAGCCCACACGGACCGGGACAGGGACCGTCTGGGGCCAACGCCCTGACTTTC.

This clonotype has only one observation. The genes are TRBV15 and TRBJ2-1; possibly TRBD1 or TRBD2 for D (5 bases each). The CDR3 consists of 16 residues. The ends were cut back, 0 bases at V and 3 bases at J, with 12 bases in the middle. Germline lookup yields CDR1 LNHNV and CDR2 YYDKDF (reference sequence). DNA of the CDR3: TGTGCCACCAGCAGAGATTTAGTGGGGGTCTACAATGAGCAGTTCTTC. The encoded protein is CATSRDLVGVYNEQFF.

J is TRBJ2-3 and V is TRBV11-3, with D perhaps matching TRBD1 (6 bases). The CDR3 extends over 16 amino acids. The V gene lost 5 bases and the J gene lost 0 bases, with 15 bases spanning the gap. From germline, CDR1 is SGHNT and CDR2 YENEEA. The CDR3 spells CASSRTDSPSTDTQYF. The DNA of the CDR3 is TGTGCCAGCAGCCGAACGGACAGCCCTAGCACAGATACGCAGTATTTT.

This chain's CDR3 is CASSWDSPNFNQPQHF. The DNA for the CDR3 is TGTGCCAGTAGTTGGGACAGCCCAAACTTTAATCAGCCCCAGCATTTT. The V gene is TRBV19, the J gene TRBJ1-5; TRBD1 aligns across 7 bases. This CDR3 spans 16 amino acids. Germline V gene lookup returns CDR1 LNHDA and CDR2 SQIVND (reference sequence). V trimming: 5 bases; J trimming: 4 bases; junction bases outside the gene matches: 11.

The chain links TRBV30 to TRBJ2-2; 13 bases match TRBD2. This CDR3 comprises 16 residues. V shed 6 bases, J shed 3 bases, and the junction held 7 bases outside the gene matches. Germline loops: CDR1 GTSNPN, CDR2 SVGIG (reference sequence). CDR3 sequence (DNA): TGTGCCTGTGGTACTAGCGGGGGGGGTGACACCGGGGAGCTGTTTTTT. Encoded protein: CACGTSGGGDTGELFF.

The J gene is TRBJ2-7, the V gene TRBV30; D possibly corresponds to TRBD1 (6 bases). This CDR3 comprises 12 residues. With 1 base removed from V and 6 bases from J, the gap between germline ends came to 10 bases. The V gene's germline CDR1 is GTSNPN and CDR2 SVGIG (reference sequence). DNA of the CDR3: TGTGCCTGGAGTGAAACAGGGCCCGAGCAGTACTTC. Amino acid sequence: CAWSETGPEQYF.

The rearrangement links TRBV13 to TRBJ2-3, with 11 bases identical to TRBD1. The CDR3 is 14 residues long. Germline lookup yields CDR1 PRHDT and CDR2 FYEKMQ (reference sequence). V gave up 4 bases and J gave up 8 bases; unmatched junction bases: 5. The CDR3 reads CASSSGQGAGTQYF. Here the CDR3 DNA reads TGTGCCAGCAGCTCAGGACAGGGGGCAGGTACGCAGTATTTT.

This clonotype was recorded a few times. This sequence joins TRBV6-1 and TRBJ2-6, with 7 bases identical to TRBD2. Germline loops: CDR1 MNHNS, CDR2 SASEGT. After removal of 6 bases from V and 2 bases from J, the junction contained 4 bases not matched to a gene. The length of the CDR3 is 15 residues. The CDR3 DNA is TGTGCCAGCAGCCCCCGGGGGGCTGGGGCCAACGTCCTGACTTTC. Encoded protein: CASSPRGAGANVLTF.

The gene calls are TRBV10-2 and TRBJ1-6; 7 nucleotides align to TRBD1. The CDR3 contains 17 residues. Germline values: CDR1 WSHSY, CDR2 SAAADI. V lost 2 bases and J lost 2; bases outside the gene matches: 6. The CDR3 protein is CASSEDRDVPYNSPLHF. In DNA, the CDR3 is TGCGCCAGCAGTGAGGACAGGGACGTACCCTATAATTCACCCCTCCACTTT.

This clonotype showed up just once. The J gene is TRBJ1-1, the V gene TRBV25-1; tentative D call: TRBD1 (5 bases). CDR3 length: 14 amino acids. With 6 bases removed from V and 4 bases from J, the gap between germline ends came to 15 bases. Germline V gene data show CDR1 as MGHDK and CDR2 as SYGVNS. The CDR3, as DNA: TGTGCCAGCAGCCTAACCAGGGATGTCACTGAAGCTTTCTTT. This sequence encodes CASSLTRDVTEAFF.

V and J are TRBV29-1 and TRBJ2-2; tentatively, D is TRBD1 (6 bases). V was cut by 7 bases and J by 4 bases, with 10 bases left in between. This CDR3 spans 12 amino acids. CDR1 SQVTM and CDR2 ANQGSEA come from the germline V gene. The chain's CDR3 is CSAQGTTGELFF. The CDR3 DNA is TGCAGCGCCCAGGGGACCACCGGGGAGCTGTTTTTT.

The chain joins TRBV6-5 to TRBJ1-2; TRBD1 aligns across 10 bases. The CDR3 loop spans 14 amino acids. The germline V gene encodes CDR1 MNHEY and CDR2 SVGAGI. V shed 9 bases and J 2 bases; nucleotides not matched to a gene: 6. The CDR3 loop reads CASQPGQGNYGYTF. CDR3 DNA sequence: TGTGCCAGTCAACCGGGACAGGGGAACTATGGCTACACCTTC.

This clonotype appeared a few times. The chain carries TRBV6-5 and TRBJ2-1, with TRBD2 matching over 8 bases. Germline V gene data show CDR1 as MNHEY and CDR2 as SVGAGI. This CDR3 contains 15 residues. Germline trimming cut 4 bases from V and 5 bases from J; bases unmatched to any gene: 7. The CDR3 DNA follows: TGTGCCAGCAGTTCCGTTAGCGGGGTAGACAATGAGCAGTTCTTC. Translation gives CASSSVSGVDNEQFF.

The chain couples TRBV28 to TRBJ2-7, with D tentatively TRBD1 (6 bases). CDR3 length equals 14 residues. Germline CDR1 MDHEN, CDR2 SYDVKM. Trimming stripped 4 bases from V and 6 bases from J, with 16 bases between. The CDR3 loop is CASSSWTDLGEQYF. DNA for the CDR3: TGTGCCAGCAGTTCTTGGACAGACCTGGGCGAGCAGTACTTC. Full variable domain (rest looked up from reference TRBV28 and TRBJ2-7): DVKVTQSSRYLVKRTGEKVFLECVQDMDHENMFWYRQDPGLGLRLIYFSYDVKMKEKGDIPEGYSVSREKKERFSLILESASTNQTSMYLCASSSWTDLGEQYFGPGTRLTVT.